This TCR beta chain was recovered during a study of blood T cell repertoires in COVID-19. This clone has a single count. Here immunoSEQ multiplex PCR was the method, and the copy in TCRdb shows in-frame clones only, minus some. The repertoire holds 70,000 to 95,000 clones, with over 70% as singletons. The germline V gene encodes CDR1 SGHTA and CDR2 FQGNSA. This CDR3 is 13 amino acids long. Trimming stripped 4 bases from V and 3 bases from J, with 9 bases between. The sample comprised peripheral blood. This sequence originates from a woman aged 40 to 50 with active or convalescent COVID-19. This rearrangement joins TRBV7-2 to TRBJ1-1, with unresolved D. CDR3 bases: TGTGCCAGCAGCTCTGCAGCGGACACTGAAGCTTTCTTT. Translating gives CASSSAADTEAFF.